A selection of T cell receptor beta chains follows, all from one sample in a study of cytomegalovirus exposure and HLA in healthy donors. The assay was immunoSEQ multiplex PCR, and TCRdb's table has in-frame clones only and misses some. The sample contains 83,000 or so clones, approximately 80% of which appear only once. Sequencing was done on a sample of PBMCs. The receptor set was obtained from a woman under 40 in good health and CMV-seronegative. CDR3s include the opening cysteine and the closing phenylalanine or tryptophan. The order of the fields is V gene, clone size, D gene, J gene, CDR3 DNA, CDR3 protein. A D gene is named only where the DNA matches it firmly. Only part of the rows carry a size: once, few, many, or a class if the clone is expanded.

v_gene: TRBV29-1; abundance: .; d_gene: TRBD1; j_gene: TRBJ1-2; CDR3nt: TGCAGCGTCGAGAGTGTGGGGATAACAGGGGGCCCATTCTATGGCTACACCTTC; CDR3aa: CSVESVGITGGPFYGYTF
v_gene: TRBV5-1; abundance: .; d_gene: .; j_gene: TRBJ2-5; CDR3nt: TGCGCCAGCAGCTTGGCCGTCCAAGAGACCCAGTACTTC; CDR3aa: CASSLAVQETQYF
v_gene: TRBV27; abundance: once; d_gene: .; j_gene: TRBJ1-5; CDR3nt: TGTGCCAGCAGTTCCGCTTACAGGGAACCCAATCAGCCCCAGCATTTT; CDR3aa: CASSSAYREPNQPQHF
v_gene: TRBV28; abundance: .; d_gene: TRBD2; j_gene: TRBJ2-1; CDR3nt: TGTGCCAACAAGCGGGAGTTACACAATGAGCAGTTCTTC; CDR3aa: CANKRELHNEQFF
v_gene: TRBV27; abundance: .; d_gene: TRBD2; j_gene: TRBJ2-7; CDR3nt: TGTGCCAGCAGTCCACTAGCGGGAACCGTAGGCGAGCAGTACTTC; CDR3aa: CASSPLAGTVGEQYF
v_gene: TRBV6-5; abundance: few; d_gene: .; j_gene: TRBJ1-2; CDR3nt: TGTGCCAGCAGTGAATGGGGCAGCTTATTCCCCTACTTC; CDR3aa: CASSEWGSLFPYF
v_gene: TRBV28; abundance: once; d_gene: TRBD1; j_gene: TRBJ1-1; CDR3nt: TGTGCCAGCAGTGTTCAGGGGGCAAAAGCTTTCTTT; CDR3aa: CASSVQGAKAFF
v_gene: TRBV7-2; abundance: .; d_gene: TRBD1; j_gene: TRBJ1-1; CDR3nt: TGTGCCAGCAGCATGAACAGGGGCACTGAAGCTTTCTTT; CDR3aa: CASSMNRGTEAFF
v_gene: TRBV19; abundance: .; d_gene: TRBD1; j_gene: TRBJ1-1; CDR3nt: TGTGCCAGTAGTAGCCCCAGGGGGCAATGGAACACTGAAGCTTTCTTT; CDR3aa: CASSSPRGQWNTEAFF
v_gene: TRBV28; abundance: .; d_gene: .; j_gene: TRBJ1-2; CDR3nt: TGTGCCAGCAGTTCTTACAGGTTCTACACCTTC; CDR3aa: CASSSYRFYTF
v_gene: TRBV7-3; abundance: .; d_gene: TRBD1; j_gene: TRBJ2-1; CDR3nt: TGTGCCAGCAGCTTAGTGAGGACAGGGGGAAATGAGCAGTTCTTC; CDR3aa: CASSLVRTGGNEQFF
v_gene: TRBV29-1; abundance: .; d_gene: TRBD2; j_gene: TRBJ2-1; CDR3nt: TGCAGCGTTGAGGGCCCCCTAGGACTAGCGGCCTACAATGAGCAGTTCTTC; CDR3aa: CSVEGPLGLAAYNEQFF
v_gene: TRBV30; abundance: .; d_gene: .; j_gene: TRBJ2-5; CDR3nt: TGTGCCTGGAGTGTAGCGGGCAGACTAAGGGAGACCCAGTACTTC; CDR3aa: CAWSVAGRLRETQYF
v_gene: TRBV4-1; abundance: .; d_gene: .; j_gene: TRBJ1-3; CDR3nt: TGCGCCAGCATGCCAATTGGTAGAGAAAACTCTGGAAACACCATATATTTT; CDR3aa: CASMPIGRENSGNTIYF
v_gene: TRBV5-5; abundance: .; d_gene: TRBD2; j_gene: TRBJ2-1; CDR3nt: TGTGCCAGCAGAAAGGGACTAGCGGGAGGCGGGCTCGACGAGCAGTTCTTC; CDR3aa: CASRKGLAGGGLDEQFF
v_gene: TRBV10-1; abundance: .; d_gene: .; j_gene: TRBJ1-1; CDR3nt: TGCGCCAGCCCGGACAGTCATGCGTCGGACACTGAAGCTTTCTTT; CDR3aa: CASPDSHASDTEAFF
v_gene: TRBV6-6; abundance: .; d_gene: .; j_gene: TRBJ2-3; CDR3nt: TGTGCCAGCACCCAGGTGCCCCGGACAGATACGCAGTATTTT; CDR3aa: CASTQVPRTDTQYF